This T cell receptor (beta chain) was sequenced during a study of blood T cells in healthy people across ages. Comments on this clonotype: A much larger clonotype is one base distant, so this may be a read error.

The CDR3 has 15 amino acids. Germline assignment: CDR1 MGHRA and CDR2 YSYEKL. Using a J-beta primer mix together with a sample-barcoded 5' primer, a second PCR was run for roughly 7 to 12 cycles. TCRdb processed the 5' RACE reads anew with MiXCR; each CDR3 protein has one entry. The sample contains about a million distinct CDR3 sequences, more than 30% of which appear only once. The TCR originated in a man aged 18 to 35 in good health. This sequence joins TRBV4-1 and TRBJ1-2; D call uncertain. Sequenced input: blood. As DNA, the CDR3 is TGCGCCAACAGCCAAGATTTAAGGGAGAACTATGGCTACACCTTC. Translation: CANSQDLRENYGYTF.